The 22 T cell receptor beta chains given below trace back to one sample, sequenced in a study of shared clonotypes between healthy human individuals. Sequencing used immunoSEQ multiplex PCR; TCRdb keeps in-frame clones, though not all of them. The sample yields under 650,000 clones, roughly 95% seen once. Sequencing used naive CD4+ T cells sorted from blood. Documented subset: CD45RA+ positively selected. The source is a woman aged 25 to 39 in good health.

This sequence joins TRBV19 and TRBJ2-7; D remains unclear. This CDR3 is built from 9 residues. Germline CDR1 is LNHDA and CDR2 is SQIVND (reference sequence). Deletions cut 8 bases from V and 7 bases from J, with 6 bases between. The CDR3 spells CASCSEQYF. CDR3 nucleotides: TGTGCCAGTTGTTCGGAGCAGTACTTC.

The genes are TRBV7-9 and TRBJ2-7, with 8 positions matching TRBD1. Trimming at V came to 1 base and at J to 3 bases, leaving 5 bases not matched to a gene. The germline V gene has CDR1 SEHNR and CDR2 FQNEAQ (reference sequence). This CDR3 region has 15 residues. As DNA, the CDR3 is TGTGCCAGCAGCTTAGTCAGGACAGGGAACTACGAGCAGTACTTC. It is translated as CASSLVRTGNYEQYF.

CDR3 in amino acids: CASSSQPGQEAFF. The DNA for the CDR3 is TGTGCCAGCAGTTCCCAGCCGGGACAAGAAGCTTTCTTT. The rearrangement joins TRBV25-1 to TRBJ1-1, with D possibly matching TRBD1 (6 bases). Germline CDR1 and CDR2: MGHDK and SYGVNS. This CDR3 contains 13 residues. Trimming left V 5 bases short and J 8 bases short, with 15 bases between.

CDR3 DNA sequence: TGTGCCAGCAGCTTGGCTAGTTACAATGAGCAGTTCTTC. It specifies CASSLASYNEQFF. This chain uses TRBV7-9 with TRBJ2-1; D remains unclear. The V gene lost 3 bases and the J gene lost 4 bases, with 7 bases spanning the gap. Germline CDR1 SEHNR, CDR2 FQNEAQ (reference sequence). The CDR3 has 13 residues.

V and J are TRBV5-4 and TRBJ2-1; TRBD1 or TRBD2 may be the D gene (5 bases each). CDR1 and CDR2 from the germline V gene are SGHNT and YYREEE (reference sequence). Trimming took off 0 bases at V and 0 bases at J, with 10 bases between the two ends. The CDR3 sequence is 16 residues long. CDR3 nucleotides: TGTGCCAGCAGCTTGGGGGGGACGATCTCCTACAATGAGCAGTTCTTC. Translating it yields CASSLGGTISYNEQFF.

In this sample, this clone turned up once. One end of the junction fails to match germline, which may point to a read error. The chain uses TRBV5-1 and TRBJ2-1, with D perhaps given as TRBD1 or TRBD2 (5 bases each). In germline, CDR1 is SGHRS, CDR2 YFSETQ. CDR3 length: 14 amino acids. DNA of the CDR3: TGCGCCAGCAGCTTGGGAGGGACCAGCGCCGGTCTGCTCTTC. It codes for CASSLGGTSAGLLF.

V gene TRBV5-4 combines with J gene TRBJ1-1; maybe TRBD1 (6 bases). Trimming shortened V by 5 bases and J by 7 bases, and 15 bases separated the two germline ends. Per germline, CDR1 SGHNT and CDR2 YYREEE (reference sequence). The CDR3 consists of 13 residues. The CDR3 nucleotides are TGTGCCAGCAGTTACGGACAGCCCAATGAAGCTTTCTTT. The encoded protein is CASSYGQPNEAFF.

The chain combines TRBV7-8 with TRBJ2-7, with 8 bases that match TRBD2. Germline assignment: CDR1 SGHVS and CDR2 FQNEAQ. With 1 base clipped from V and 1 base from J, the junction kept 6 bases outside the gene matches. CDR3 length equals 16 residues. DNA of the CDR3: TGTGCCAGCAGCTTAGGGACTAGCTATAGTTCCTACGAGCAGTACTTC. This gives the protein CASSLGTSYSSYEQYF.

The chain combines TRBV28 with TRBJ2-3; TRBD2 aligns across 12 bases. CDR3 length equals 17 residues. Germline lookup yields CDR1 MDHEN and CDR2 SYDVKM. V lost 3 bases, J lost 4 bases, and 8 bases stayed unmatched. The CDR3 coding sequence is TGTGCCAGCAGTTTGACATACCTAGCGGGAGGGCCAGATACGCAGTATTTT. Residues: CASSLTYLAGGPDTQYF.

This chain links TRBV7-8 with TRBJ2-2, with D hard to call. V lost 2 bases and J lost 0, with 7 bases in between. Germline V lookup: CDR1 SGHVS, CDR2 FQNEAQ. The CDR3 is 15 residues long. CDR3 bases: TGTGCCAGCAGCTTACCAGGAACGAACACCGGGGAGCTGTTTTTT. Its translation: CASSLPGTNTGELFF.

The chain has TRBV11-3 and TRBJ2-3; D remains unclear. V was trimmed by 5 bases and J by 1 base, leaving 7 bases between them. CDR3 length equals 13 residues. CDR1 and CDR2 from the germline V gene are SGHNT and YENEEA. In nucleotides, the CDR3 is TGTGCCAGCAGCCGTCTCCGCACAGATACGCAGTATTTT. It specifies CASSRLRTDTQYF.

The V and J genes are TRBV5-6 and TRBJ2-2, with 9 bases fitting TRBD2. This CDR3 is 15 amino acids long. V shed 3 bases, J shed 9 bases, and the junction held 9 bases outside the gene matches. From germline, CDR1 is SGHDT and CDR2 YYEEEE. This CDR3 is CASSSAGGPTWELFF. Here the CDR3 DNA reads TGTGCCAGCAGCTCGGCGGGAGGGCCTACCTGGGAGCTGTTTTTT. Looking up the rest from reference TRBV5-6 and TRBJ2-2 gives the full variable domain: DAGVTQSPTHLIKTRGQQVTLRCSPKSGHDTVSWYQQALGQGPQFIFQYYEEEERQRGNFPDRFSGHQFPNYSSELNVNALLLGDSALYLCASSSAGGPTWELFFGEGSRLTVL.

This chain uses TRBV28 with TRBJ2-2; D may match TRBD1 or TRBD2 (10 bases each). This CDR3 is built from 20 residues. V gave up 6 bases and J gave up 5 bases, with 31 bases separating them. From germline, CDR1 is MDHEN and CDR2 SYDVKM. The CDR3 bases are TGTGCCAGCAGGGCGGGACAGGGGTTGTTTAGCGGGAGGCAAACCGGGGAGCTGTTTTTT. Its protein product is CASRAGQGLFSGRQTGELFF.

J is TRBJ2-7 and V is TRBV7-9; tentative D call: TRBD2 (5 bases). The CDR3 consists of 15 residues. CDR1 and CDR2 (germline): SEHNR, FQNEAQ (reference sequence). Trimming left V 4 bases short and J 7 bases short, with 20 bases between. The CDR3 here is CASSSESTGLREQYF. CDR3 in DNA: TGTGCCAGCAGCTCAGAATCTACGGGATTAAGAGAGCAGTACTTC. Looking up the rest from reference TRBV7-9 and TRBJ2-7 gives the full variable domain: DTGVSQNPRHKITKRGQNVTFRCDPISEHNRLYWYRQTLGQGPEFLTYFQNEAQLEKSRLLSDRFSAERPKGSFSTLEIQRTEQGDSAMYLCASSSESTGLREQYFGPGTRLTVT.

The chain is built from TRBV30 and TRBJ1-3, with 7 bases lining up with TRBD1. CDR3 size: 13 residues. CDR1 and CDR2 (germline): GTSNPN, SVGIG (reference sequence). V dropped 8 bases and J dropped 1; count of bases not matched to a gene: 5. CDR3 nucleotide sequence: TGTGCCGGCGACAGGGTTTCTGGAAACACCATATATTTT. Translating gives CAGDRVSGNTIYF.

Only a few counts were recorded for this clone. The chain employs TRBV7-9 and TRBJ2-2, with D perhaps matching TRBD2 (6 bases). Germline-derived CDR1 and CDR2 are SEHNR and FQNEAQ (reference sequence). With 0 bases removed from V and 6 bases from J, the gap between germline ends came to 14 bases. The CDR3 has 16 residues. The CDR3 loop is CASSLAALAMAGELFF. DNA of the CDR3: TGTGCCAGCAGCTTAGCGGCACTAGCTATGGCCGGGGAGCTGTTTTTT.

Here the CDR3 reads CASFLSGNSYEQYF. The CDR3 bases are TGTGCCAGCTTCCTTTCGGGGAACTCCTACGAGCAGTACTTC. The rearrangement uses TRBV18 and TRBJ2-7; D may be TRBD2 (5 bases). The CDR3 covers 14 residues. The V end lost 7 bases, the J end lost 0 bases, and 13 bases lay between the germline ends. Germline assignment: CDR1 KGHSH and CDR2 LQKENI.

The genes are TRBV28 and TRBJ2-2; D is perhaps TRBD2 (6 bases). V shed 5 bases and J shed 1 base, with 14 bases lying between them. The germline gives CDR1 MDHEN, CDR2 SYDVKM. The CDR3 is 16 residues long. The CDR3 DNA is TGTGCCAGCAGTCCCGGGGGAGCTTTGAACACCGGGGAGCTGTTTTTT. Its protein product is CASSPGGALNTGELFF. Based on the CDR3 plus reference TRBV28 and TRBJ2-2, the full variable domain is DVKVTQSSRYLVKRTGEKVFLECVQDMDHENMFWYRQDPGLGLRLIYFSYDVKMKEKGDIPEGYSVSREKKERFSLILESASTNQTSMYLCASSPGGALNTGELFFGEGSRLTVL.

This clone turned up a few times. The chain has TRBV11-2 and TRBJ1-5; D call uncertain. This CDR3 comprises 14 residues. V lost 5 bases to trimming and J lost 7 bases, with 15 bases between them. Germline V gives CDR1 SGHAT, CDR2 FQNNGV. CDR3 in DNA: TGTGCCAGCAGCCTACACGGACTCGACCAGCCCCAGCATTTT. Encoded protein: CASSLHGLDQPQHF. Full variable domain (remainder filled in from reference TRBV11-2 and TRBJ1-5): EAGVAQSPRYKIIEKRQSVAFWCNPISGHATLYWYQQILGQGPKLLIQFQNNGVVDDSQLPKDRFSAERLKGVDSTLKIQPAKLEDSAVYLCASSLHGLDQPQHFGDGTRLSIL.

This chain links TRBV28 with TRBJ1-2; D ambiguous. Looked up from germline, CDR1 is MDHEN and CDR2 is SYDVKM. V shed 6 bases and J shed 4 bases, with 18 bases lying between them. The CDR3 length is 15 residues. This chain's CDR3 is CASSPRYKVGYGYTF. CDR3 DNA sequence: TGTGCCAGCAGCCCTCGCTACAAGGTGGGCTATGGCTACACCTTC.

The chain couples TRBV19 to TRBJ1-4; 8 bases are a match to TRBD1. Germline V gives CDR1 LNHDA, CDR2 SQIVND (reference sequence). J gave up 8 bases and V 7 bases, and 6 bases lay outside the gene matches. This CDR3 is built from 13 residues. CDR3 nucleotides: TGTGCCAGTATTGGACAGGGAGGAGAAAAACTGTTTTTT. Translation gives CASIGQGGEKLFF.

The chain joins TRBV6-4 to TRBJ1-5, with 12 bases identical to TRBD1. This CDR3 region has 17 residues. In germline, CDR1 is MRHNA, CDR2 SNTAGT. V dropped 6 bases and J dropped 2; count of bases not matched to a gene: 8. The CDR3 region has the DNA TGTGCCAGCAGGACAGGGGACAGGGGGCCAGGCAATCAGCCCCAGCATTTT. Translating gives CASRTGDRGPGNQPQHF.